This TCR beta chain originates from a study of T cell changes during pregnancy in multiple sclerosis. Produced via immunoSEQ multiplex PCR; TCRdb's table is partial and in-frame only. The sample yields about 36,000 clones, nearly 95% seen once. This clone was seen only once. CDR1 and CDR2 (germline): GTSNPN, SVGIG (reference sequence). This CDR3 has 15 amino acids. V shed 5 bases and J 4 bases; nucleotides not matched to a gene: 4. V and J are TRBV30 and TRBJ1-6; 11 bases agree with TRBD1. This specimen was CD4+ T cells from peripheral blood mononuclear cells, taken in the third trimester of pregnancy. The clonotype was recovered from a female donor in good health, enrolled as a control in a pregnancy study. CDR3 nucleotides: TGTGCCTGGGGACAGGGGGCGGTTTATAATTCACCCCTCCACTTT. This sequence encodes CAWGQGAVYNSPLHF.